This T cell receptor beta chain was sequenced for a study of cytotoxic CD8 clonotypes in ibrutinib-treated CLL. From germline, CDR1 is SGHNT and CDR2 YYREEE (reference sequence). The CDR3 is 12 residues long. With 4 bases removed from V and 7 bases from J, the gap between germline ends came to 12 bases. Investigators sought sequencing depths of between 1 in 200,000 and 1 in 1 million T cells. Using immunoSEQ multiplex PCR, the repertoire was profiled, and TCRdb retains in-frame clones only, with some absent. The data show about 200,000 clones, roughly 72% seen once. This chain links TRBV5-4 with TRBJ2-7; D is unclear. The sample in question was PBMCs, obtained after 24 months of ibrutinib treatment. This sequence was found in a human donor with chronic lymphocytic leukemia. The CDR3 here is CASSAPHNEQYF. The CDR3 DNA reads TGTGCCAGCAGCGCCCCTCATAATGAGCAGTACTTC. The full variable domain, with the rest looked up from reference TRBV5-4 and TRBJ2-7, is ETGVTQSPTHLIKTRGQQVTLRCSSQSGHNTVSWYQQALGQGPQFIFQYYREEENGRGNFPPRFSGLQFPNYSSELNVNALELDDSALYLCASSAPHNEQYFGPGTRLTVT.